The next 23 T cell receptor beta chains were all read from a single sample in a study of a mutant IDH1 vaccine in newly diagnosed glioma. These receptors lack a known antigen. Clones were read by immunoSEQ multiplex PCR, and TCRdb kept only the in-frame ones, dropping some. This sample has about 13,000 clones, with roughly four fifths found just once. Time point: week 47, end of study. Vaccination comprised doses that each held 300 ug of mutant IDH1 20-mer peptide, plus topical imiquimod. The specimen comprised PBMCs, sampled from a glioma patient whose treatment included an IDH1 peptide vaccine. All receptors come from a woman aged 40 to 55 with glioma.

This chain links TRBV28 with TRBJ2-5, with TRBD2 matching 8 bases. V dropped 5 bases and J dropped 5; count of bases not matched to a gene: 10. Per germline, CDR1 MDHEN and CDR2 SYDVKM. This CDR3 is 15 amino acids long. CDR3 residues: CASSAPGLGMETQYF. Written as DNA, the CDR3 is TGTGCCAGCAGTGCTCCGGGACTAGGGATGGAGACCCAGTACTTC.

The chain is built from TRBV7-2 and TRBJ1-3; 7 bases are shared with TRBD1. The germline CDR1 and CDR2 sequences are SGHTA and FQGNSA. The J segment lost 0 bases and the V segment lost 5 bases, leaving 13 bases of the junction unmatched. CDR3 size: 18 residues. The CDR3 sequence is CASSPQGGSKYSGNTIYF. CDR3 DNA: TGTGCCAGCAGCCCCCAGGGGGGATCTAAATACTCTGGAAACACCATATATTTT.

This clone was found a few times. The gene calls are TRBV27 and TRBJ2-7, with 10 positions matching TRBD1. The germline gives CDR1 MNHEY, CDR2 SMNVEV (reference sequence). The trim removed 5 bases at V and 4 bases at J, leaving 5 bases unmatched. The CDR3 is 14 residues long. The CDR3 here is CASSTPGQGYEQYF. The CDR3 coding sequence is TGTGCCAGCAGTACCCCGGGACAGGGGTACGAGCAGTACTTC.

The sample holds a few counts of this clone. J is TRBJ1-1 and V is TRBV4-2; D is unresolved. The germline V gene has CDR1 LGHNA and CDR2 YNFKEQ. Trimming removed 0 bases from V and 0 bases from J, with 8 bases in between. The CDR3 has 15 residues. In DNA, the CDR3 is TGTGCCAGCAGCCAAGACGGGGTTATGAACACTGAAGCTTTCTTT. The encoded protein is CASSQDGVMNTEAFF.

This clone was seen a single time. This chain uses TRBV5-1 with TRBJ2-1, with unresolved D. V was trimmed by 0 bases and J by 7 bases, leaving 5 bases between them. The CDR3 consists of 12 residues. Germline V lookup: CDR1 SGHRS, CDR2 YFSETQ. In DNA form, the CDR3 reads TGCGCCAGCAGCTTGGATTTAAATGAGCAGTTCTTC. As protein: CASSLDLNEQFF.

The chain uses TRBV27 and TRBJ1-6; D is uncertain. Looked up from germline, CDR1 is MNHEY and CDR2 is SMNVEV (reference sequence). Between the trimmed V and J ends, which lost 7 bases and 5 bases, there was a span of 12 bases. The CDR3 has 14 residues. The CDR3 protein is CASKMLGDNSPLHF. The CDR3, as DNA: TGTGCCAGCAAGATGTTGGGAGATAATTCACCCCTCCACTTT.

V usage is TRBV11-2 and J usage is TRBJ1-1, with 9 bases fitting TRBD1. Unmatched junction bases numbered 5, after V lost 5 bases and J lost 1 base. Germline V CDR1 and CDR2: SGHAT, FQNNGV. The CDR3 covers 15 residues. The CDR3: CASSRLGQGNTEAFF. The CDR3 nucleotides read TGTGCCAGCAGCCGACTGGGACAGGGGAACACTGAAGCTTTCTTT.

The chain couples TRBV28 to TRBJ2-2; the D gene is possibly TRBD2 (5 bases). Germline CDR1 MDHEN, CDR2 SYDVKM. This CDR3 has 14 amino acids. The V and J ends lost 10 bases and 0 bases respectively, with 12 bases between them. The CDR3 here is CATLEATNTGELFF. The CDR3 nucleotides read TGTGCCACCCTGGAGGCAACGAACACCGGGGAGCTGTTTTTT.

The V gene is TRBV28, the J gene TRBJ1-6; D uncertain. CDR3 length equals 14 residues. Per the germline V gene, CDR1 is MDHEN and CDR2 is SYDVKM. Trimming removed 6 bases from V and 5 bases from J, with 11 bases in between. CDR3 in DNA: TGTGCCAGCAGCTCCACATGGGATAATTCACCCCTCCACTTT. Amino acid sequence: CASSSTWDNSPLHF. The full variable domain, rest sourced from reference TRBV28 and TRBJ1-6, is DVKVTQSSRYLVKRTGEKVFLECVQDMDHENMFWYRQDPGLGLRLIYFSYDVKMKEKGDIPEGYSVSREKKERFSLILESASTNQTSMYLCASSSTWDNSPLHFGNGTRLTVT.

This chain joins TRBV7-3 and TRBJ1-2, with TRBD1 identical over 9 bases. The CDR3 has 15 residues. Germline V gene data show CDR1 as SGHTA and CDR2 as FQGTGA. V lost 5 bases, J lost 0 bases, and 4 bases stayed unmatched. CDR3 sequence: CASSPTGGPNYGYTF. As DNA, the CDR3 is TGTGCCAGCAGCCCGACAGGGGGACCTAACTATGGCTACACCTTC.

This chain joins TRBV14 and TRBJ2-7, with 8 nucleotides matching TRBD2. Unmatched junction bases numbered 4, after V lost 1 base and J lost 2 bases. This CDR3 has 15 residues. Germline values: CDR1 SGHDN, CDR2 FVKESK. The CDR3 loop reads CASSQGWTSTYEQYF. CDR3 DNA sequence: TGTGCCAGCAGCCAAGGCTGGACTAGCACCTACGAGCAGTACTTC.

The rearrangement uses TRBV6-5 and TRBJ1-1; D is unclear. The CDR3 has 13 residues. Trimming took 2 bases from V and 4 from J, leaving 8 bases between them. Germline values: CDR1 MNHEY, CDR2 SVGAGI. CDR3: CASSYVGSTEAFF. CDR3 nucleotides: TGTGCCAGCAGTTACGTGGGCAGCACTGAAGCTTTCTTT.

This clone is a singleton in its sample. The V and J genes are TRBV27 and TRBJ2-2; D gene uncertain. The germline CDR1 and CDR2 sequences are MNHEY and SMNVEV (reference sequence). V was pared by 0 bases and J by 6 bases, with 8 bases between. This CDR3 comprises 14 residues. Written as DNA, the CDR3 is TGTGCCAGCAGTTTATCAGCTTGGGCCGGGGAGCTGTTTTTT. Encoded protein: CASSLSAWAGELFF.

This clone turned up a few times. J is TRBJ1-5 and V is TRBV4-3, with 8 bases that match TRBD1. V shed 3 bases, J shed 7 bases, and the junction held 5 bases outside the gene matches. This CDR3 comprises 14 residues. Germline CDR1 reads LGHNA; CDR2 reads YSLEER. The CDR3 nucleotides are TGCGCCAGCAGCCAGCGGACAGGGTACCAGCCCCAGCATTTT. Amino acids: CASSQRTGYQPQHF.

The chain is built from TRBV27 and TRBJ1-2; TRBD1 matches 9 bases. After removal of 2 bases from V and 8 bases from J, the junction contained 9 bases not matched to a gene. CDR1 and CDR2 (germline): MNHEY, SMNVEV (reference sequence). The CDR3 covers 15 residues. The CDR3 reads CASSLGGQGVAGYTF. The CDR3 DNA is TGTGCCAGCAGTTTAGGGGGACAGGGAGTAGCCGGCTACACCTTC.

CDR3 protein: CASSLVPAGELFF. The DNA of the CDR3 is TGTGCCAGCAGCTTAGTTCCCGCCGGGGAGCTGTTTTTT. V usage is TRBV7-2 and J usage is TRBJ2-2; no clear D gene. The CDR3 extends over 13 amino acids. Germline CDR1 is SGHTA and CDR2 is FQGNSA. Trimming cost V 1 base and J 6 bases, with 6 bases left between them.

V usage is TRBV7-2 and J usage is TRBJ2-5; 9 bases line up with TRBD2. The CDR3 is made up of 16 amino acids. The V segment lost 5 bases and the J segment 5 bases; nucleotides outside the gene matches: 12. Germline values: CDR1 SGHTA, CDR2 FQGNSA. The CDR3 is CASSLSGGGEGETQYF. The CDR3, as DNA: TGTGCCAGCAGCCTGTCGGGCGGGGGGGAGGGGGAGACCCAGTACTTC.

This sequence joins TRBV19 and TRBJ2-1; the match to TRBD2 covers 9 bases. Germline V gene sequence: CDR1 LNHDA, CDR2 SQIVND (reference sequence). After removal of 7 bases from V and 7 bases from J, the junction contained 23 bases not matched to a gene. The CDR3 loop spans 19 amino acids. The CDR3 DNA follows: TGTGCCAGTACCCCGAGTCCCCCAGCGGGAGGCCCCCTCGAGAATGAGCAGTTCTTC. Residues: CASTPSPPAGGPLENEQFF.

J is TRBJ2-1 and V is TRBV9; D call uncertain. Trimming stripped 4 bases from V and 5 bases from J, with 10 bases between. CDR3 length: 13 residues. Germline V gene lookup returns CDR1 SGDLS and CDR2 YYNGEE. The CDR3 loop is CASSQQTDNEQFF. The CDR3 DNA reads TGTGCCAGCAGCCAACAAACGGACAATGAGCAGTTCTTC.

This chain joins TRBV19 and TRBJ1-2; no definite D call. Germline values: CDR1 LNHDA, CDR2 SQIVND (reference sequence). V shed 4 bases and J shed 4 bases, with 7 bases lying between them. The CDR3 has 12 residues. The CDR3 sequence: CASSTNPYGYTF. The CDR3 DNA reads as TGTGCCAGTAGTACGAACCCCTATGGCTACACCTTC.

This sequence joins TRBV6-1 and TRBJ2-5; TRBD2 matches 9 bases. The CDR3 spans 14 residues. CDR1 MNHNS and CDR2 SASEGT come from the germline V gene. The ends lost 5 bases at V and 4 bases at J; junction bases unmatched: 5. The CDR3 loop reads CASSLRGGGETQYF. DNA of the CDR3: TGTGCCAGCAGTCTGCGGGGGGGCGGAGAGACCCAGTACTTC.

A single count supports this clone. V usage is TRBV15 and J usage is TRBJ2-7; the match to TRBD2 covers 13 bases. The CDR3 sequence is 17 residues long. Trimming cost V 3 bases and J 1 base; bases outside gene matches: 6. Germline V gives CDR1 LNHNV, CDR2 YYDKDF (reference sequence). The CDR3 sequence: CATSSSPGLAGSYEQYF. CDR3 nucleotide sequence: TGTGCCACCAGCAGCAGCCCGGGACTAGCGGGGTCCTACGAGCAGTACTTC. The full variable domain, with the rest looked up from reference TRBV15 and TRBJ2-7, is DAMVIQNPRYQVTQFGKPVTLSCSQTLNHNVMYWYQQKSSQAPKLLFHYYDKDFNNEADTPDNFQSRRPNTSFCFLDIRSPGLGDTAMYLCATSSSPGLAGSYEQYFGPGTRLTVT.

The chain links TRBV11-2 to TRBJ1-2; no clear D. CDR1 is SGHAT and CDR2 is FQNNGV in the germline V gene. The CDR3 spans 13 residues. The V gene lost 1 base and the J gene lost 4 bases, with 7 bases spanning the gap. The CDR3 DNA follows: TGTGCCAGCAGCTTAGGGACGTTCTATGGCTACACCTTC. It yields the protein CASSLGTFYGYTF.